These 14 T cell receptor beta chains originate from one sample sequenced in a study of post-analysis software for immune sequencing data (dated by TCRdb to the mid-2010s). Their target antigens are unknown. The library was built by means of PCR. The sequencing machine was an Illumina HiSeq 2500. To reduce PCR and sequencing biases, unique molecular identifiers were built into the TCR beta cDNA libraries. The public reads were quality trimmed at Q25 with fastp and then assembled into clones with MiXCR by TCRdb, keeping productive beta chains. A single entry per CDR3 protein holds the most common genes and DNA from its merged rows. The sample records hundreds of thousands of distinct CDR3 sequences, 44% of which are singletons. The top ten clones comprise over 1.5% of the sample. Here is what the overall study found, with its caveats: Patients showed significantly higher frequencies than controls for 4 or 5 TRBV segments, among them TRBV5-6, TRBV5-1 and TRBV20-1.

Sequencing was performed on blood. The origin of the receptors is a girl aged 10 to 17 with multiple sclerosis.

The table lists this clonotype with a few counts. This chain uses TRBV4-2 with TRBJ2-5; TRBD2 matches at 8 bases. CDR3 size: 18 residues. Losses at the gene ends were 0 bases for V and 5 bases for J; bases not matched to a gene: 14. The germline CDR1 and CDR2 sequences are LGHNA and YNFKEQ. The CDR3 here is CASSQDPWGAGGGETQYF. The CDR3 nucleotides read TGTGCCAGCAGCCAAGATCCATGGGGCGCGGGAGGAGGGGAGACCCAGTACTTC.

The V gene is TRBV12-3 or TRBV12-4, the J gene TRBJ1-2; D perhaps matches TRBD1 (6 bases). The CDR3 contains 12 residues. V was cut by 2 bases and J by 6 bases, with 7 bases left in between. The CDR3 sequence is CASSLRTDGYTF. The CDR3 DNA reads as TGTGCCAGCAGTTTACGGACAGATGGCTACACCTTC.

V usage is TRBV25-1 and J usage is TRBJ2-1, with D uncertain. The CDR3 is 14 residues long. Looked up from germline, CDR1 is MGHDK and CDR2 is SYGVNS. Trimming pared 4 bases from V and 4 bases from J, leaving 11 bases between. The CDR3 spells CASSAPSLYNEQFF. The CDR3 bases are TGTGCCAGCAGTGCTCCTTCACTTTACAATGAGCAGTTCTTC.

This clonotype was picked up a small number of times. The DNA for the CDR3 is TGCAGTGCTAGGGGGACACCGGCACCCTACGAGCAGTACTTC. Its translation: CSARGTPAPYEQYF. This sequence joins TRBV20-1 and TRBJ2-7; weak D call: TRBD1 (6 bases). V was clipped by 3 bases and J by 2 bases, with 14 bases between them. The CDR3 covers 14 residues. From germline, CDR1 is DFQATT and CDR2 SNEGSKA (reference sequence).

The chain is built from TRBV29-1 and TRBJ2-1, with TRBD2 identical over 9 bases. The V segment lost 7 bases and the J segment 5 bases; nucleotides outside the gene matches: 6. The germline V gene encodes CDR1 SQVTM and CDR2 ANQGSEA. The CDR3 length is 13 residues. CDR3 sequence reads: CSALAGPNNEQFF. Written as DNA, the CDR3 is TGCAGCGCCCTAGCGGGACCCAACAATGAGCAGTTCTTC.

The V gene is TRBV7-9, the J gene TRBJ2-1; maybe TRBD2 (6 bases). V was cut by 4 bases and J by 2 bases, with 12 bases left in between. Germline CDR1 reads SEHNR; CDR2 reads FQNEAQ (reference sequence). The CDR3 runs 15 residues. The CDR3 here is CASSSAGTAYNEQFF. The DNA of the CDR3 is TGTGCCAGCAGCTCAGCCGGGACTGCCTACAATGAGCAGTTCTTC.

The chain has TRBV12-3 or TRBV12-4 and TRBJ2-1; 10 bases fit TRBD2. The V segment lost 2 bases and the J segment 1 base; nucleotides outside the gene matches: 2. This CDR3 is built from 16 residues. As DNA, the CDR3 is TGTGCCAGCAGTTTATCAGCGGGAGGGTCCTACAATGAGCAGTTCTTC. Amino acid sequence: CASSLSAGGSYNEQFF.

The chain employs TRBV29-1 and TRBJ2-3; 7 bases align to TRBD1. V gave up 4 bases and J gave up 1 base; unmatched junction bases: 5. Germline lookup yields CDR1 SQVTM and CDR2 ANQGSEA. The CDR3 spans 14 residues. In DNA form, the CDR3 reads TGCAGCGTTGCCGGGACAGAGCGCACAGATACGCAGTATTTT. Protein sequence: CSVAGTERTDTQYF.

In DNA form, the CDR3 reads TGTGCCAGCCGCAAGACCCCTGGGGCCAACGTCCTGACTTTC. This encodes CASRKTPGANVLTF. This chain uses TRBV12-3 or TRBV12-4 with TRBJ2-6; D call uncertain. This CDR3 has 14 amino acids. V lost 8 bases, J lost 2 bases, and 10 bases lay in between.

The chain combines TRBV7-9 with TRBJ2-3; 11 nucleotides agree with TRBD1. The CDR3 runs to 14 residues. Germline-derived CDR1 and CDR2 are SEHNR and FQNEAQ (reference sequence). Unmatched junction bases numbered 5, after V lost 8 bases and J lost 4 bases. The CDR3, as DNA: TGTGCCAGCGTCCGGGACAGGGGGGCAGATACGCAGTATTTT. It encodes CASVRDRGADTQYF. The variable domain in full, with the rest retrieved from reference TRBV7-9 and TRBJ2-3, is DTGVSQNPRHKITKRGQNVTFRCDPISEHNRLYWYRQTLGQGPEFLTYFQNEAQLEKSRLLSDRFSAERPKGSFSTLEIQRTEQGDSAMYLCASVRDRGADTQYFGPGTRLTVL.

A word on this clonotype: No DNA is shown, since the ends of the CDR3 on it are uncertain; the CDR3 is the one TCRdb lists. This rearrangement joins TRBV9 to TRBJ1-6; the tabulated D call, TRBD1, remains unverified against the DNA. Ends included, the CDR3 has 16 residues. Germline CDR1 SGDLS, CDR2 YYNGEE. This chain's CDR3 is CASSVGQGARDSPPHF.

V and J are TRBV10-3 and TRBJ2-1; no reliable D call. Trimming shortened V by 2 bases and J by 6 bases, and 14 bases separated the two germline ends. Germline loops: CDR1 ENHRY, CDR2 SYGVKD. This CDR3 has 15 residues. The CDR3 is CAISEVPRRVNEQFF. CDR3 nucleotide sequence: TGTGCCATCAGTGAGGTCCCTCGAAGGGTCAATGAGCAGTTCTTC.

The chain recombines TRBV11-3 with TRBJ2-1; 8 bases are a match to TRBD2. CDR1 and CDR2 from the germline V gene are SGHNT and YENEEA. V lost 2 bases and J lost 6; bases outside the gene matches: 12. The CDR3 totals 17 residues. The chain's CDR3 is CASSLSTGRAICNEQFF. The CDR3 DNA reads as TGTGCCAGCAGCTTATCAACCGGGAGGGCGATCTGCAATGAGCAGTTCTTC.

The chain is built from TRBV12-3 or TRBV12-4 and TRBJ2-1; possibly TRBD2 for D (5 bases). The V gene lost 6 bases and the J gene lost 10 bases, with 19 bases spanning the gap. The CDR3 runs to 14 residues. This chain's CDR3 is CASSLASSGQEQFF. CDR3 DNA: TGTGCCAGCAGCCTTGCGTCCAGCGGCCAAGAGCAGTTCTTC.